The sequence of this T cell receptor beta chain was determined in a study of blood T cell repertoires in COVID-19. Germline V CDR1 and CDR2: SNHLY, FYNNEI. The ends were cut back, 4 bases at V and 1 base at J, with 11 bases in the middle. This CDR3 spans 14 amino acids. Authors' processing steps: The assay estimated nucleated cells by amplifying reference gene primers. Profiled with immunoSEQ multiplex PCR; TCRdb holds only in-frame clones, not every one. V and J calls and clone size are copied from that table; D and trimming were computed from the DNA. The sample lists roughly 300,000 clones, about 89% occurring once.

The sample comprised peripheral blood. The sequence derives from a woman between 50 and 59 years old who had recovered from COVID-19. The gene calls are TRBV2 and TRBJ2-7; D might be TRBD1 (6 bases). The CDR3 DNA follows: TGTGCCAGCAGTGGGATACAGGGATCCTACGAGCAGTACTTC. Its translation: CASSGIQGSYEQYF.